The 10 T cell receptor beta chains reported below all come from one sample, sequenced in a study of a mutant IDH1 vaccine in newly diagnosed glioma. The time point is: week 23, last vaccination. With topical imiquimod, each dose of the vaccine consisted of 300 ug of mutant IDH1 20-mer peptide. Profiling relied on immunoSEQ multiplex PCR, and the TCRdb table lists in-frame clones only, not all of them. The table records 60,000 to 100,000 clones, 75% to 90% of them present only once. For these receptors, no antigen is known. The sequences come from PBMCs, collected from a glioma patient whose treatment included an IDH1 peptide vaccine. These receptors were obtained from a woman aged 45-65 years with glioma.

This clone was counted a single time. The chain carries TRBV5-4 and TRBJ2-7; TRBD2 matches 8 bases. CDR3 size: 13 residues. The germline V gene encodes CDR1 SGHNT and CDR2 YYREEE (reference sequence). The ends lost 4 bases at V and 3 bases at J; junction bases unmatched: 3. DNA of the CDR3: TGTGCCAGCAGCCCAGCGGGAGACTACGAGCAGTACTTC. Amino acids: CASSPAGDYEQYF.

The chain is built from TRBV19 and TRBJ1-4, with D possibly being TRBD1 (5 bases). V gave up 7 bases and J gave up 8 bases, with 20 bases separating them. The CDR3 extends over 15 amino acids. CDR1 is LNHDA, CDR2 SQIVND, per germline (reference sequence). The CDR3 nucleotides are TGTGCCAGTACCTCCAGAAGAGGCGGGACCGAAAAACTGTTTTTT. Its protein product is CASTSRRGGTEKLFF.

The V gene is TRBV28, the J gene TRBJ1-5; tentative D call: TRBD1 (5 bases). The germline CDR1 and CDR2 sequences are MDHEN and SYDVKM. CDR3 length: 14 amino acids. V gave up 1 base and J gave up 7 bases, with 11 bases separating them. CDR3 in amino acids: CASSLLQGPQPQHF. CDR3 bases: TGTGCCAGCAGTTTATTGCAGGGCCCCCAGCCCCAGCATTTT. The full variable domain, in which reference TRBV28 and TRBJ1-5 provide the parts outside the CDR3, is DVKVTQSSRYLVKRTGEKVFLECVQDMDHENMFWYRQDPGLGLRLIYFSYDVKMKEKGDIPEGYSVSREKKERFSLILESASTNQTSMYLCASSLLQGPQPQHFGDGTRLSIL.

For this clone: One end of the junction does not line up with germline, which may come from a read error. The rearrangement joins TRBV7-7 to TRBJ2-1; no definite D call. CDR3 length equals 17 residues. Germline CDR1 SSHAT, CDR2 FNYEAQ (reference sequence). CDR3 bases: TGTGCTAGCAGCTTAGAAATCGCCAGCCGAGGATACAATGAGCAGTTCTTC. The encoded protein is CASSLEIASRGYNEQFF.

This clone showed up just a few times. The rearrangement joins TRBV11-2 to TRBJ1-3; no reliable D call. There are 13 residues in the CDR3. Germline CDR1 and CDR2: SGHAT and FQNNGV. Trimming took off 9 bases at V and 0 bases at J, with 9 bases between the two ends. The CDR3 is CASSGISGNTIYF. In nucleotides, the CDR3 is TGTGCCAGTTCCGGGATCTCTGGAAACACCATATATTTT.

V gene TRBV28 combines with J gene TRBJ2-6; D is unclear. The length of the CDR3 is 17 residues. V lost 5 bases and J 1 base, leaving 15 bases between the germline ends. Germline V gene data show CDR1 as MDHEN and CDR2 as SYDVKM. CDR3 DNA: TGTGCCAGCAGTCCCGGACGGCTAAGGTCTGGGGCCAACGTCCTGACTTTC. Translating it yields CASSPGRLRSGANVLTF.

The chain employs TRBV7-6 and TRBJ2-5; tentatively, D is TRBD2 (5 bases). The V gene lost 0 bases and the J gene lost 5 bases, with 19 bases spanning the gap. Germline V CDR1 and CDR2: SGHVS, FNYEAQ. The CDR3 is 17 residues long. CDR3 DNA: TGTGCCAGCAGCTTAGCGCGGAATCCTAGCCTACGGGAGACCCAGTACTTC. Its protein is CASSLARNPSLRETQYF.

The sample holds one count of this clone. V usage is TRBV27 and J usage is TRBJ2-1, with 13 positions matching TRBD2. Per germline, CDR1 MNHEY and CDR2 SMNVEV (reference sequence). With 3 bases clipped from V and 3 bases from J, the junction kept 2 bases outside the gene matches. This CDR3 region has 16 residues. The CDR3 reads CASSFRTSGSYNEQFF. The CDR3, as DNA: TGTGCCAGCAGTTTTCGGACTAGCGGGAGCTACAATGAGCAGTTCTTC.

The DNA of the CDR3 is TGTGCCAGCCGATACAGGGATTATTACAATGAGCAGTTCTTC. This translates into CASRYRDYYNEQFF. V usage is TRBV27 and J usage is TRBJ2-1, with a possible D match to TRBD1 (6 bases). V was cut by 8 bases and J by 4 bases, with 15 bases left in between. Germline values: CDR1 MNHEY, CDR2 SMNVEV (reference sequence). The CDR3 consists of 14 residues.

The gene calls are TRBV6-6 and TRBJ2-7; D call uncertain. V was shortened by 0 bases and J by 3 bases, with 6 bases between the two germline ends. The CDR3 loop spans 13 amino acids. CDR1 is MNHNY and CDR2 is SVGAGI in the germline V gene (reference sequence). This chain's CDR3 is CASSYSTVYEQYF. In DNA, the CDR3 is TGTGCCAGCAGTTACTCGACGGTCTACGAGCAGTACTTC.